Shown below are 23 T cell receptor beta chains from a single sample sequenced in a study of cytomegalovirus exposure and HLA in healthy donors. In the PCR, 60 Vbeta and 13 Jbeta primers were used. The repertoire was sequenced with immunoSEQ multiplex PCR; TCRdb's copy has only in-frame clones and lacks some. Among 66,000 or so clones listed, around 92% were seen once. What was sequenced was PBMCs. The receptors originated from a man aged 25 to 40 in good health and CMV-seropositive.

The chain combines TRBV18 with TRBJ1-4; D is perhaps TRBD1 (5 bases). V was cut by 6 bases and J by 4 bases, with 18 bases left in between. The length of the CDR3 is 16 residues. Germline V gene data show CDR1 as KGHSH and CDR2 as LQKENI. The CDR3 protein is CASSRDGTLFNEKLFF. The CDR3 nucleotides read TGTGCCAGCTCCCGCGACGGGACTCTATTTAATGAAAAACTGTTTTTT.

The V call is TRBV28, the J call TRBJ2-5; 8 bases match TRBD2. Germline CDR1 MDHEN, CDR2 SYDVKM. After removal of 2 bases from V and 6 bases from J, the junction contained 8 bases not matched to a gene. The length of the CDR3 is 15 residues. The CDR3: CASSLRGSGKQTQYF. DNA for the CDR3: TGTGCCAGCAGTTTAAGGGGTAGCGGGAAGCAGACCCAGTACTTC.

The rearrangement joins TRBV4-1 to TRBJ1-5, with TRBD1 identical over 7 bases. CDR1 is MGHRA and CDR2 is YSYEKL in the germline V gene. V was clipped by 0 bases and J by 6 bases; unmatched bases: 5. The CDR3 is 15 residues long. The CDR3 region is CASSQDYRGGQPQHF. The CDR3, as DNA: TGCGCCAGCAGCCAAGATTACAGGGGCGGTCAGCCCCAGCATTTT.

The chain recombines TRBV6-6 with TRBJ2-5; D remains ambiguous. The germline gives CDR1 MNHNY, CDR2 SVGAGI (reference sequence). The length of the CDR3 is 15 residues. V dropped 0 bases and J dropped 3 bases, with 11 bases sitting between them. The CDR3 nucleotides read TGTGCCAGCAGTTACTCATCAGGCACAGAAGAGACCCAGTACTTC. Translation gives CASSYSSGTEETQYF.

V gene TRBV19 combines with J gene TRBJ1-1, with unresolved D. This CDR3 is 16 amino acids long. Trimming removed 7 bases from V and 3 bases from J, with 21 bases in between. Per germline, CDR1 LNHDA and CDR2 SQIVND (reference sequence). CDR3 residues: CASTLRGSVRDTEAFF. The CDR3 nucleotides read TGTGCCAGTACCCTTCGAGGGTCGGTTAGGGACACTGAAGCTTTCTTT.

The chain combines TRBV7-2 with TRBJ2-1; 12 nucleotides match TRBD2. The CDR3 extends over 15 amino acids. The germline CDR1 and CDR2 sequences are SGHTA and FQGNSA. J was trimmed by 2 bases and V by 6 bases; bases with no gene match: 2. The CDR3, as DNA: TGTGCCAGCAGTCCTAGCGGGAGGGCCTACAATGAGCAGTTCTTC. Amino acids: CASSPSGRAYNEQFF.

This clone was seen a single time. The chain uses TRBV4-3 and TRBJ2-1; D possibly corresponds to TRBD2 (6 bases). The CDR3 sequence is 15 residues long. Germline CDR1 and CDR2: LGHNA and YSLEER. V was pared by 0 bases and J by 4 bases, with 10 bases between. This chain's CDR3 is CASSQDGTLYNEQFF. The CDR3, as DNA: TGCGCCAGCAGCCAAGACGGGACTTTATACAATGAGCAGTTCTTC.

The chain employs TRBV27 and TRBJ1-4, with a weak D call TRBD1 (6 bases). The CDR3 runs 13 residues. Germline CDR1 and CDR2: MNHEY and SMNVEV (reference sequence). V dropped 8 bases and J dropped 4 bases, with 11 bases sitting between them. The CDR3 sequence is CASSTGFNEKLFF. CDR3 in DNA: TGTGCCAGCTCGACAGGTTTTAATGAAAAACTGTTTTTT.

This CDR3 is CSVDSGEGPYNEQFF. The CDR3 bases are TGCAGCGTTGACTCCGGGGAGGGACCCTACAATGAGCAGTTCTTC. V is TRBV29-1 and J is TRBJ2-1, with TRBD2 matching over 7 bases. The CDR3 totals 15 residues. With V trimmed by 3 bases and J by 2 bases, 7 bases remained unmatched. CDR1 is SQVTM and CDR2 is ANQGSEA in the germline V gene.

This chain links TRBV28 with TRBJ2-5; 14 nucleotides align to TRBD2. The J call is in doubt because the DNA end fits TRBJ2-7 better. This CDR3 region has 15 residues. The germline gives CDR1 MDHEN, CDR2 SYDVKM. The CDR3 is CASSVGTSGRYEQYF. The CDR3 DNA reads as TGTGCCAGCAGCGTCGGGACTAGCGGGAGATACGAGCAGTACTTC.

The rearrangement uses TRBV19 and TRBJ1-5; TRBD1 matches at 10 bases. CDR1 LNHDA and CDR2 SQIVND come from the germline V gene (reference sequence). The CDR3 length is 15 residues. Trimming cost V 4 bases and J 4 bases; bases outside gene matches: 4. The CDR3 loop is CASSRDRGLNQPQHF. The CDR3 DNA sequence: TGTGCCAGTAGTAGAGACAGGGGGCTGAATCAGCCCCAGCATTTT.

The chain carries TRBV7-9 and TRBJ2-3, with D uncertain. The CDR3 loop spans 14 amino acids. Trimming pared 5 bases from V and 1 base from J, leaving 10 bases between. Germline CDR1 is SEHNR and CDR2 is FQNEAQ (reference sequence). CDR3 in DNA: TGTGCCAGCAGCATCCATGGAGGCACAGATACGCAGTATTTT. Its protein product is CASSIHGGTDTQYF.

J is TRBJ2-7 and V is TRBV5-8, with 14 nucleotides matching TRBD2. The CDR3 length is 14 residues. Germline CDR1 reads SGHTS; CDR2 reads YDEGEE. Trimming took 4 bases from V and 8 from J; bases not matched to a gene: 5. Here the CDR3 DNA reads TGTGCCAGCAGCGTGGGACTAGCGGGAGTGAAGCAGTACTTC. Translating gives CASSVGLAGVKQYF.

The rearrangement uses TRBV9 and TRBJ2-2, with D possibly TRBD1 on 6 matching bases. In germline, CDR1 is SGDLS, CDR2 YYNGEE. V lost 4 bases to trimming and J lost 6 bases, with 10 bases between them. The CDR3 is 13 amino acids. The CDR3 sequence is CASSPQGPGELFF. CDR3 nucleotides: TGTGCCAGCAGCCCACAGGGTCCCGGGGAGCTGTTTTTT.

V usage is TRBV29-1 and J usage is TRBJ2-1; TRBD2 is a possible D gene (5 bases). This CDR3 is built from 10 residues. V was trimmed by 6 bases and J by 7 bases, leaving 7 bases between them. The V gene's germline CDR1 is SQVTM and CDR2 ANQGSEA. CDR3 residues: CSVRANEQFF. The CDR3 nucleotides read TGCAGCGTGAGGGCGAATGAGCAGTTCTTC.

This rearrangement joins TRBV9 to TRBJ1-4, with D hard to call. Germline V lookup: CDR1 SGDLS, CDR2 YYNGEE. There are 12 residues in the CDR3. Between the trimmed V and J ends, which lost 0 bases and 8 bases, there was a span of 5 bases. The CDR3 reads CASSVDEEKLFF. In DNA form, the CDR3 reads TGTGCCAGCAGCGTAGACGAGGAAAAACTGTTTTTT.

CDR3 protein: CASSSSRTGDYYGYTF. The CDR3 DNA reads TGTGCCAGCAGCTCCAGCCGGACAGGGGACTACTATGGCTACACCTTC. The chain has TRBV7-9 and TRBJ1-2; 9 positions agree with TRBD1. With V trimmed by 4 bases and J by 3 bases, 9 bases remained unmatched. The CDR3 sequence is 16 residues long. Germline-derived CDR1 and CDR2 are SEHNR and FQNEAQ (reference sequence).

This clone was observed a single time. The chain combines TRBV19 with TRBJ2-5; D is ambiguous. Trimming cost V 3 bases and J 1 base, with 6 bases left between them. This CDR3 contains 13 residues. Per the germline V gene, CDR1 is LNHDA and CDR2 is SQIVND (reference sequence). CDR3 in amino acids: CASSIVAQETQYF. In DNA form, the CDR3 reads TGTGCCAGTAGTATTGTAGCCCAAGAGACCCAGTACTTC.

The gene calls are TRBV5-1 and TRBJ1-3; 9 nucleotides align to TRBD1. Germline CDR1 reads SGHRS; CDR2 reads YFSETQ. V was clipped by 0 bases and J by 3 bases; unmatched bases: 4. This CDR3 contains 16 residues. The CDR3 here is CASSLAGQGYGNTIYF. For the CDR3, the DNA is TGCGCCAGCAGCTTGGCAGGACAGGGGTATGGAAACACCATATATTTT.

This chain joins TRBV28 and TRBJ2-3; tentative D call: TRBD1 (6 bases). The germline V gene has CDR1 MDHEN and CDR2 SYDVKM. Between the trimmed V and J ends, which lost 2 bases and 2 bases, there was a span of 14 bases. The CDR3 has 16 residues. The CDR3 loop is CASSLQGPATTDTQYF. The CDR3 DNA follows: TGTGCCAGCAGTTTACAGGGGCCCGCAACCACAGATACGCAGTATTTT. Full variable domain (missing parts from reference TRBV28 and TRBJ2-3): DVKVTQSSRYLVKRTGEKVFLECVQDMDHENMFWYRQDPGLGLRLIYFSYDVKMKEKGDIPEGYSVSREKKERFSLILESASTNQTSMYLCASSLQGPATTDTQYFGPGTRLTVL.

The chain combines TRBV18 with TRBJ2-3, with TRBD2 identical over 11 bases. In germline, CDR1 is KGHSH, CDR2 LQKENI. V trimming: 3 bases; J trimming: 4 bases; junction bases outside the gene matches: 9. This CDR3 comprises 17 residues. The CDR3 DNA is TGTGCCAGCTCACCCTCTAGACAACTAGCGGGAGCAGATACGCAGTATTTT. Protein product: CASSPSRQLAGADTQYF.

CDR3 bases: TGCAGCGTTGAAGTCCAGGGGCGCGATGAAAAACTGTTTTTT. Translated: CSVEVQGRDEKLFF. The chain is built from TRBV29-1 and TRBJ1-4, with a weak D call TRBD1 (6 bases). This CDR3 has 14 amino acids. V was pared by 1 base and J by 6 bases, with 12 bases between. Germline CDR1 SQVTM, CDR2 ANQGSEA.

This clone occurred once. The rearrangement joins TRBV14 to TRBJ2-2, with TRBD2 matching over 8 bases. J was trimmed by 7 bases and V by 5 bases; bases with no gene match: 9. The CDR3 is 15 residues long. Per germline, CDR1 SGHDN and CDR2 FVKESK. The DNA of the CDR3 is TGTGCCAGCAGCTCTCGACTAGCGAGGGACGGGGAGCTGTTTTTT. It translates to CASSSRLARDGELFF.